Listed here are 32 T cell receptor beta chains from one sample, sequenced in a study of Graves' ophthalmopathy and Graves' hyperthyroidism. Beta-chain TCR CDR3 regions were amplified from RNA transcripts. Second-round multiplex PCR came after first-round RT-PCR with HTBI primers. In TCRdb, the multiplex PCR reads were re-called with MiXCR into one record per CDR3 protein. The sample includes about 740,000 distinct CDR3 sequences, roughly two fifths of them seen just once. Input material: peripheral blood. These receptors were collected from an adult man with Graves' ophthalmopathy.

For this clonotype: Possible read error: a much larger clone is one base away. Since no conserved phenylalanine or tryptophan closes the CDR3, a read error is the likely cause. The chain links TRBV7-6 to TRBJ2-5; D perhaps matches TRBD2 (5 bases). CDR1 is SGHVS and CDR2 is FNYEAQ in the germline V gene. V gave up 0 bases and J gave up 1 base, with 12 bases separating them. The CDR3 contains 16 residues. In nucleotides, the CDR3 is TGTGCCAGCAGCTTAGCGCGCGGGCGGACCCAAGAGACCCAGTACTGC. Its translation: CASSLARGRTQETQYC.

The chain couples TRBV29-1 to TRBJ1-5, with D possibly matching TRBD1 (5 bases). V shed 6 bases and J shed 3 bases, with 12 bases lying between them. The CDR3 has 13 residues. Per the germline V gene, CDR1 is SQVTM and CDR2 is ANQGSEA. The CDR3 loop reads CSVLGHINQPQHF. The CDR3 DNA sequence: TGCAGCGTCCTTGGACACATCAATCAGCCCCAGCATTTT.

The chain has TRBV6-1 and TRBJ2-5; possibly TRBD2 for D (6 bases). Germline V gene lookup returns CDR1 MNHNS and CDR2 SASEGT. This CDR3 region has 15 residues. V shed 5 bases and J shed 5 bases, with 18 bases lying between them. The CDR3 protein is CASSPFIGRQETQYF. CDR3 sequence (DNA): TGTGCCAGCAGTCCTTTCATAGGGAGGCAGGAGACCCAGTACTTC.

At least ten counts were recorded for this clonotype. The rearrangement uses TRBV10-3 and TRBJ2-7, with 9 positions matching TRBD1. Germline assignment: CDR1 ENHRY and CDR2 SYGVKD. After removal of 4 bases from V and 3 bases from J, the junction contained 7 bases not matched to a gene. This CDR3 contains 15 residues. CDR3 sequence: CAISAPGQGIYEQYF. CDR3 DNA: TGTGCCATCAGTGCCCCGGGACAGGGAATCTACGAGCAGTACTTC.

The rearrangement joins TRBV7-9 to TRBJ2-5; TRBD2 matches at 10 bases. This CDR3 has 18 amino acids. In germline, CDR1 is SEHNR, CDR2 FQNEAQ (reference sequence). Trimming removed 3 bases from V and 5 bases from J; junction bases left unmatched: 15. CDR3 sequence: CASSLGLAGAGTTETQYF. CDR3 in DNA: TGTGCCAGCAGCTTGGGGCTAGCGGGGGCCGGGACGACGGAGACCCAGTACTTC.

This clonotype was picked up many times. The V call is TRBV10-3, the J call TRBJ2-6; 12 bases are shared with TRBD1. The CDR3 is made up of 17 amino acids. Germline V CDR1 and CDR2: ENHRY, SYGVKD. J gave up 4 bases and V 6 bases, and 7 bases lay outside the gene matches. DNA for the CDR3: TGTGCCATCAGGAAGGGACAGGGGGCTACCGGGGCCAACGTCCTGACTTTC. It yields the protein CAIRKGQGATGANVLTF.

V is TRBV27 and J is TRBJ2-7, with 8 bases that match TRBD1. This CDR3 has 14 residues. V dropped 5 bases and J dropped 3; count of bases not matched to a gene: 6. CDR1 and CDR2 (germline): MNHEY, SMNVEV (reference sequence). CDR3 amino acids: CASSNRGKSYEQYF. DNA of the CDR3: TGTGCCAGCAGTAACAGGGGGAAGAGCTACGAGCAGTACTTC.

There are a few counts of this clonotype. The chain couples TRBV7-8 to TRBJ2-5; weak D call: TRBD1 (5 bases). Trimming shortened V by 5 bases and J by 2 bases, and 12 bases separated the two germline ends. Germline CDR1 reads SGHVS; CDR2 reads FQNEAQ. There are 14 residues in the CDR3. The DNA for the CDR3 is TGTGCCAGCAGCGCACAGGAGTTTCAAGAGACCCAGTACTTC. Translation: CASSAQEFQETQYF. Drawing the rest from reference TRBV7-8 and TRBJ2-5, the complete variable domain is GAGVSQSPRYKVAKRGQDVALRCDPISGHVSLFWYQQALGQGPEFLTYFQNEAQLDKSGLPSDRFFAERPEGSVSTLKIQRTQQEDSAVYLCASSAQEFQETQYFGPGTRLLVL.

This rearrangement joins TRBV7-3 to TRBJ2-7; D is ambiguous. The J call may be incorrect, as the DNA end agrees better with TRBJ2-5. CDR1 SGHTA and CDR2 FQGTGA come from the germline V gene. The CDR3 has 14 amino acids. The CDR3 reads CASSQEPVRETQYF. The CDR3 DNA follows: TGTGCCAGCAGCCAAGAGCCTGTTAGGGAGACCCAGTACTTC.

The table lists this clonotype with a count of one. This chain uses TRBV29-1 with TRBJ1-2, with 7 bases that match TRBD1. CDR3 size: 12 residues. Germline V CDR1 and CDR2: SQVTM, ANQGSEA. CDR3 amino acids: CPLGNRGYGYTF. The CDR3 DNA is TGCCCCCTCGGGAACAGGGGCTATGGCTACACCTTC.

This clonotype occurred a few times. The CDR3 loop reads CSASDQGLAGAYEQYF. The CDR3 region has the DNA TGCAGTGCTTCAGACCAGGGACTAGCGGGAGCGTACGAGCAGTACTTC. The chain has TRBV20-1 and TRBJ2-7, with 14 nucleotides matching TRBD2. The CDR3 totals 16 residues. Germline CDR1 reads DFQATT; CDR2 reads SNEGSKA (reference sequence). The ends lost 5 bases at V and 4 bases at J; junction bases unmatched: 10.

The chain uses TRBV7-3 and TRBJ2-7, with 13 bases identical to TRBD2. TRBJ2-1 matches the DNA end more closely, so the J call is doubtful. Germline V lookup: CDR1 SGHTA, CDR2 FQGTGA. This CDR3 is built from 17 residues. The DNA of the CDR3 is TGTGCCAGCAGCTCGACTAGCGGGGGGAGCTCCTACAATGAGCAGTTCTTC. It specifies CASSSTSGGSSYNEQFF.

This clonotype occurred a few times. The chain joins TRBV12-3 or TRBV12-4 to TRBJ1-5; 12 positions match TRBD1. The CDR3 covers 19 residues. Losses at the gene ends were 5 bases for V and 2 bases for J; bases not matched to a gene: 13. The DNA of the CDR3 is TGTGCCAGCAGTCCCACCGGGACAGGGGGCGTTAGGGGCAATCAGCCCCAGCATTTT. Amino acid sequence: CASSPTGTGGVRGNQPQHF.

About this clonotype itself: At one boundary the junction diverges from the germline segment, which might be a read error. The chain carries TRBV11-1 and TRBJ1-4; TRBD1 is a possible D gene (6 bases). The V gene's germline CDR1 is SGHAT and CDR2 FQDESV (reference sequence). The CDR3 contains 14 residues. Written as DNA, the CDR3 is TGTGCCCGCAGCCGGACAGCTACTAATGAAAAACTGTTTTTT. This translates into CARSRTATNEKLFF.

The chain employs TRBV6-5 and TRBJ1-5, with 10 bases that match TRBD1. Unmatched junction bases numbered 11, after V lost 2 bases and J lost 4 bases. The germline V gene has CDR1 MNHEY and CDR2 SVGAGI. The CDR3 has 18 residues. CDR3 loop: CASSYLHGTGAINQPQHF. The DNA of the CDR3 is TGTGCCAGCAGTTACCTACACGGGACAGGGGCTATTAATCAGCCCCAGCATTTT.

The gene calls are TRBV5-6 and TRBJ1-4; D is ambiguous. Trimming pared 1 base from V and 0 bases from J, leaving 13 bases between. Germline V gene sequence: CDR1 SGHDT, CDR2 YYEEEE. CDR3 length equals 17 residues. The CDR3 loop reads CASSLFGQSATNEKLFF. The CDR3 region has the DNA TGTGCCAGCAGCTTGTTCGGGCAATCAGCAACTAATGAAAAACTGTTTTTT.

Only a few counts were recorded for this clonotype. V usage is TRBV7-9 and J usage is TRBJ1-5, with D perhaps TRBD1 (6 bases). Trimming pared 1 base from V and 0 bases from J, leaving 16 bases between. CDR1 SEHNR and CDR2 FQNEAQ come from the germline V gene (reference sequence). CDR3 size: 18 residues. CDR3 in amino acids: CASSLGQGPIYSNQPQHF. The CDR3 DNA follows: TGTGCCAGCAGCTTAGGCCAGGGGCCGATTTATAGCAATCAGCCCCAGCATTTT.

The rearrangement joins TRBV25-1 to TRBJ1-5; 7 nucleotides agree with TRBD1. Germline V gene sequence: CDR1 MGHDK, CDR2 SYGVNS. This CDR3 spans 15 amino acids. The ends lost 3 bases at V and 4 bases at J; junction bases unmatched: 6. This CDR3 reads CASSDQDRANQPQHF. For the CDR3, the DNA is TGTGCCAGCAGTGATCAAGACAGGGCTAATCAGCCCCAGCATTTT.

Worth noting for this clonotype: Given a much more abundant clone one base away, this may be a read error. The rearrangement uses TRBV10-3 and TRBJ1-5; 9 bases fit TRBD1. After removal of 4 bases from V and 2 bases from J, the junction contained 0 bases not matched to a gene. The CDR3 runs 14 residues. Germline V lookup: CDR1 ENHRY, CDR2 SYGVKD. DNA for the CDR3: TGTGCCATCAGTGGGACAGGGGGCAATCAGCCCCAGCATTTT. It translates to CAISGTGGNQPQHF.

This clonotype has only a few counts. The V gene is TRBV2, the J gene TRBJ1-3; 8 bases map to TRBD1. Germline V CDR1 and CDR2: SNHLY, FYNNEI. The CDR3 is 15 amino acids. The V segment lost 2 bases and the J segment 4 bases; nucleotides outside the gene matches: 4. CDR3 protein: CASSETGQGGNTIYF. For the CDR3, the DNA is TGTGCCAGCAGTGAAACAGGACAGGGAGGAAACACCATATATTTT.

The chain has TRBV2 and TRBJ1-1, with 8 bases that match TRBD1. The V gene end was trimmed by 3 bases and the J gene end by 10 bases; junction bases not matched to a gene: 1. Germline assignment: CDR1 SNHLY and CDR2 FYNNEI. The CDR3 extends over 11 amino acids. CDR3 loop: CASSDTGGAFF. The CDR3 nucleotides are TGTGCCAGCAGTGACACAGGGGGAGCTTTCTTT.

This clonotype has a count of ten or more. The CDR3 coding sequence is TGTGCCAGCAACAAGTTTGTTGGGGAGCTGTTTTTT. Its protein product is CASNKFVGELFF. This chain connects TRBV7-9 to TRBJ2-2; D gene unclear. V lost 7 bases, J lost 8 bases, and 11 bases lay in between. Germline CDR1 reads SEHNR; CDR2 reads FQNEAQ (reference sequence). The CDR3 sequence is 12 residues long.

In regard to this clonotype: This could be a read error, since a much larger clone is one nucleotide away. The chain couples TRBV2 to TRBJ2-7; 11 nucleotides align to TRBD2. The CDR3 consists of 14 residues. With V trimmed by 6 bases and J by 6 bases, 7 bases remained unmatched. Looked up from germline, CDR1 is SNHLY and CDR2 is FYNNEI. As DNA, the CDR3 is TGTGCCAGCAGCAACGGGCTAGCGGGGGGCGAGCAGTACTTC. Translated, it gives CASSNGLAGGEQYF.

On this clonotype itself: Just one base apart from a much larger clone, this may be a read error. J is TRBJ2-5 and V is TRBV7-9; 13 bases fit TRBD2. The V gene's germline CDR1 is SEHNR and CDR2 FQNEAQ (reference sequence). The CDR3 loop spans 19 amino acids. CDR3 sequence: CASSLVGTSGMTSSETQDF. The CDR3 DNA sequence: TGTGCCAGCAGCTTAGTAGGGACTAGCGGGATGACATCCTCGGAGACCCAGGACTTC.

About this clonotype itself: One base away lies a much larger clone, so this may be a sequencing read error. The CDR3 DNA sequence: TGTGCCAGCAGCTCTCCGGGACAGGGGGCATGGGGCTGCACCTTC. This codes for CASSSPGQGAWGCTF. The chain recombines TRBV7-9 with TRBJ1-2, with 12 bases matching TRBD1. In germline, CDR1 is SEHNR, CDR2 FQNEAQ (reference sequence). The CDR3 totals 15 residues.

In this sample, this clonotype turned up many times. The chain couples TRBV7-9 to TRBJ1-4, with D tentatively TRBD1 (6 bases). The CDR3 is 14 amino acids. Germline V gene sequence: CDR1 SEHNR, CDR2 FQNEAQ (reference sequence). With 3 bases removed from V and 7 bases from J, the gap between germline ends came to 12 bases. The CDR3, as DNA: TGTGCCAGCAGCTTGACAGGAAGGGGTGAAAAACTGTTTTTT. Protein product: CASSLTGRGEKLFF.

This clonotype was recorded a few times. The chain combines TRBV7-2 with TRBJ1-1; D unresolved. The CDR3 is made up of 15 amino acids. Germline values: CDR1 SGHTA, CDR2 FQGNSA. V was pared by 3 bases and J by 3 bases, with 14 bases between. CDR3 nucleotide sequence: TGTGCCAGCAGCTTTTGGCAACTTGGTGACACTGAAGCTTTCTTT. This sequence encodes CASSFWQLGDTEAFF. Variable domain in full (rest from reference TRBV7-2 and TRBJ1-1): GAGVSQSPSNKVTEKGKDVELRCDPISGHTALYWYRQSLGQGLEFLIYFQGNSAPDKSGLPSDRFSAERTGGSVSTLTIQRTQQEDSAVYLCASSFWQLGDTEAFFGQGTRLTVV.

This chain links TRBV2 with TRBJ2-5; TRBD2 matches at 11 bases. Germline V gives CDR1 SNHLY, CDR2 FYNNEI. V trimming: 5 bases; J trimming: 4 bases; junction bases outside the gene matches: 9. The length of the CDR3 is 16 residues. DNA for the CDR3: TGTGCCAGCAGTTACTTAGCGGGAGGGCCGTCAGAGACCCAGTACTTC. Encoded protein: CASSYLAGGPSETQYF. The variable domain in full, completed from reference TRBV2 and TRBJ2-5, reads EPEVTQTPSHQVTQMGQEVILRCVPISNHLYFYWYRQILGQKVEFLVSFYNNEISEKSEIFDDQFSVERPDGSNFTLKIRSTKLEDSAMYFCASSYLAGGPSETQYFGPGTRLLVL.

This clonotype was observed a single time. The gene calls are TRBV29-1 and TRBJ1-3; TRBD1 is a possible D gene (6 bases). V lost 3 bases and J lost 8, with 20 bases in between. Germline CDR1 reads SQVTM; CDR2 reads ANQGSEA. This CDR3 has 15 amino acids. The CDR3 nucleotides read TGCAGCGTTGAGGTCAGGGGCGACTATGGCTACACCATATATTTT. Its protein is CSVEVRGDYGYTIYF.

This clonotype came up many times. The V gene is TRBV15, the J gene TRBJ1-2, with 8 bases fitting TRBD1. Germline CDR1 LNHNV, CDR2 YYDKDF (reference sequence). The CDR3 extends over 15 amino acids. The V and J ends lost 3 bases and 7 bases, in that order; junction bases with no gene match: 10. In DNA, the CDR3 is TGTGCCACCAGCAGCACCAGGACAGGGATGATTGGCTACACCTTC. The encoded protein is CATSSTRTGMIGYTF.

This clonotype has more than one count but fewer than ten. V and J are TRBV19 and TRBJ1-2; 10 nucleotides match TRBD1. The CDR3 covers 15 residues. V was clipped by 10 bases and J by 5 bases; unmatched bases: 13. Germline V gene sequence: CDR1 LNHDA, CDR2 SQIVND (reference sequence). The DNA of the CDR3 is TGTGCCACCCGGGACAGGGGTCGTTCCGAATATGGCTACACCTTC. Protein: CATRDRGRSEYGYTF.

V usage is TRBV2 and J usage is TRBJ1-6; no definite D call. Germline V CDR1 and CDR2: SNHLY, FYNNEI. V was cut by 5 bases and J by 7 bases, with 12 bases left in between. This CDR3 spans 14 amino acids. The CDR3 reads CASSFRGWNSPLHF. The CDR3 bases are TGTGCCAGCAGTTTCCGGGGTTGGAATTCACCCCTCCACTTT.